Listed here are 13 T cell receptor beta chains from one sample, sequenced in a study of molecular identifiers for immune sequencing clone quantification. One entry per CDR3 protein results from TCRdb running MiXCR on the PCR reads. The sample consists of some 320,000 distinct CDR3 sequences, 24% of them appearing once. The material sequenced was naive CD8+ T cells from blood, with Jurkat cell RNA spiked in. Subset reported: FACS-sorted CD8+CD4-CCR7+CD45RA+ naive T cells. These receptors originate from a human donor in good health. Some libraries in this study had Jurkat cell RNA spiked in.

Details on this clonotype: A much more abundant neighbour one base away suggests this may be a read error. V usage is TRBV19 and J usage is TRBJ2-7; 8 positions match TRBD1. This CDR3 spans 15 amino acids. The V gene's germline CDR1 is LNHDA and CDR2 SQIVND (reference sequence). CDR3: CASSSAGQGAYELYF. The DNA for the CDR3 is TGTGCCAGTAGTAGCGCGGGCCAGGGGGCCTACGAGCTGTACTTC.

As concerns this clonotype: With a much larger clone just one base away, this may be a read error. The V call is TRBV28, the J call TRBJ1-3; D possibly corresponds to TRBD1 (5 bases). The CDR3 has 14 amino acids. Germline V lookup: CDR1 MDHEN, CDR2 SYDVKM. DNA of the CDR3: TGTGCCACCAAATTTGGGGGAATTGGAAACACCTTATATTTT. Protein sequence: CATKFGGIGNTLYF.

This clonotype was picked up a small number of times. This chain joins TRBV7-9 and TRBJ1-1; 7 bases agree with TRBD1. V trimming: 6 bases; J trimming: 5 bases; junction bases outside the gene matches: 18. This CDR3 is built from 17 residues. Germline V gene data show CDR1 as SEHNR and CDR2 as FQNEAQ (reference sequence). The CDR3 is CASSPDRDSGGWTEAFF. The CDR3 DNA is TGTGCCAGCAGTCCTGACCGGGACAGCGGGGGTTGGACTGAAGCTTTCTTT.

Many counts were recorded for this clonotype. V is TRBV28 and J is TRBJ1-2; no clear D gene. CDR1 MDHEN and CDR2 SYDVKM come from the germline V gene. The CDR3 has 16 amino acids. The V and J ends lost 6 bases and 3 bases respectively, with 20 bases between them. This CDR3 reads CASSPTLGQIYYGYTF. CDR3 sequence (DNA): TGTGCCAGCAGCCCGACCCTTGGCCAGATCTACTATGGCTACACCTTC.

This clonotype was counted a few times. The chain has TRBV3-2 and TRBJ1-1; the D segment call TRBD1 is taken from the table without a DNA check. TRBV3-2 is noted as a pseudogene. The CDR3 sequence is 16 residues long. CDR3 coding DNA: TGTGCCAGCAGCCCTTGGTGGACAGGGCTGAACACTGAAGCTTTCTTT. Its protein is CASSPWWTGLNTEAFF.

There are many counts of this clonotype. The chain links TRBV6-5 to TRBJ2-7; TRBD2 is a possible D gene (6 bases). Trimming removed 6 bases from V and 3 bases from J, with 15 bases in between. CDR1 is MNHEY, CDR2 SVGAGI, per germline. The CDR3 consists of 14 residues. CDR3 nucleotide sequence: TGTGCCAGCAGCCCGGACTATCTCAACTACGAGCAGTACTTC. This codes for CASSPDYLNYEQYF.

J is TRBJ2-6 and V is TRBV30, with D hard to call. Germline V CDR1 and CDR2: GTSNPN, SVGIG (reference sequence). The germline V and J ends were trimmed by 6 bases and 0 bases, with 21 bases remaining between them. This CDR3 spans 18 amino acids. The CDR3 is CACCPVAAPFSGANVLTF. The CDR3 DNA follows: TGTGCCTGTTGTCCCGTGGCAGCCCCCTTCTCTGGGGCCAACGTCCTGACTTTC.

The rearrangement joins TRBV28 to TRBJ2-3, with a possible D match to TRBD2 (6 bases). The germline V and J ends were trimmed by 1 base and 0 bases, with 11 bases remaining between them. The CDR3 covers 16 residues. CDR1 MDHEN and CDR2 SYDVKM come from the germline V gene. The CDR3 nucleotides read TGTGCCAGCAGTTTATTCCCGGGGACTAGCACAGATACGCAGTATTTT. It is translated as CASSLFPGTSTDTQYF.

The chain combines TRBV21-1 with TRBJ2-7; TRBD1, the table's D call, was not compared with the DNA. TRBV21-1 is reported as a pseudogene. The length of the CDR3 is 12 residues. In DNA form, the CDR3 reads TGTGCCAAGGTCGACAGGACCTACGGGCAGTACTTC. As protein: CAKVDRTYGQYF.

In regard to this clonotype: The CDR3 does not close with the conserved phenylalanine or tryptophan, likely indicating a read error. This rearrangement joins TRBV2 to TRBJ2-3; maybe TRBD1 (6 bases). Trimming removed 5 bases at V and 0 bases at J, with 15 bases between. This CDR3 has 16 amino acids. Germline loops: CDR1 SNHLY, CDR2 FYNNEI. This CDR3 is CASSTPQGSSTDTQYI. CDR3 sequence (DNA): TGTGCCAGCAGTACTCCACAGGGATCTAGCACAGATACGCAGTATATT.

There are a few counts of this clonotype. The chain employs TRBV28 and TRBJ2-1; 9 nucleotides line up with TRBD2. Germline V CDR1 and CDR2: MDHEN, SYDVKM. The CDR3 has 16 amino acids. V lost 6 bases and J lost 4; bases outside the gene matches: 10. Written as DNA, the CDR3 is TGTGCCAGCAGAATTGGACGGCGGGGGGGATACAATGAGCAGTTCTTC. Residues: CASRIGRRGGYNEQFF.

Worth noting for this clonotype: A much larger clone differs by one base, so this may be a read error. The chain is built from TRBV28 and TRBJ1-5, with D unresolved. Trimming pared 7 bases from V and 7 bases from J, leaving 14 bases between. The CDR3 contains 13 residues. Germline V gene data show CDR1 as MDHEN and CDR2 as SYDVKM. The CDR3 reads CASTTQEYQPQHF. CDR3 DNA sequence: TGTGCCAGCACCACTCAGGAGTACCAGCCCCAGCATTTT. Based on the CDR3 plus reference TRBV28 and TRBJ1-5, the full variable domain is DVKVTQSSRYLVKRTGEKVFLECVQDMDHENMFWYRQDPGLGLRLIYFSYDVKMKEKGDIPEGYSVSREKKERFSLILESASTNQTSMYLCASTTQEYQPQHFGDGTRLSIL.

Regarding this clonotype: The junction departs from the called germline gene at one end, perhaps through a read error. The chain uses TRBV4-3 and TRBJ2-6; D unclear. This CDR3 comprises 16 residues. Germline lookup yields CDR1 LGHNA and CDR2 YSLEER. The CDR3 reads CASGQAAASGANVLTF. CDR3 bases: TGCGCCAGCGGCCAAGCTGCGGCTTCTGGGGCCAACGTCCTGACTTTC.